This T cell receptor (beta chain) stems from a study of CD8 T cells in Susac syndrome. Peripheral blood CD8+ and CD4+ T cells were profiled by TCR beta sequencing. Matching for age and sex applied to the controls, who were healthy donors. Trimming took off 4 bases at V and 6 bases at J, with 13 bases between the two ends. The CDR3 has 14 residues. Germline-derived CDR1 and CDR2 are LGHDT and YNNKEL (reference sequence). RNA amounts of roughly 0.5 to 1 ug underwent reverse transcription with random hexamers. In TCRdb, the immunoSEQ multiplex PCR reads were re-called with MiXCR into one record per CDR3 protein. The sample lists 180,000 or so distinct CDR3 sequences; around 94% were seen once.

The V call is TRBV3-1, the J call TRBJ2-1; a possible D gene is TRBD1 (6 bases). Sequencing used CD4+ T cells from PBMCs. The clonotype was recovered from a human donor in good health. In DNA, the CDR3 is TGTGCCAGCAGCCCGTACAGGGTTTTCAATGAGCAGTTCTTC. It is translated as CASSPYRVFNEQFF.